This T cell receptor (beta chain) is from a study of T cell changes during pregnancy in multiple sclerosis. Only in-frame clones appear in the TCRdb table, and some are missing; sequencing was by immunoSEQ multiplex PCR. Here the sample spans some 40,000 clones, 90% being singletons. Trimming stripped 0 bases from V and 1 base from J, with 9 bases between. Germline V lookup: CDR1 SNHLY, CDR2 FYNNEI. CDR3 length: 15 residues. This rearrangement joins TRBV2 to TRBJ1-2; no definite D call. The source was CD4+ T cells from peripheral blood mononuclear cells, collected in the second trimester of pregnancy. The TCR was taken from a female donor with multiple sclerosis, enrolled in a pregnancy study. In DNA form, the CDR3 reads TGTGCCAGCAGTGAAGCGGGCGATGTTAACTATGGCTACACCTTC. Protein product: CASSEAGDVNYGYTF.